Sequencing of this TCR beta chain was carried out in a study of T cells in Graves' hyperthyroidism and ophthalmopathy (dated by TCRdb to the late 2010s). Regarding the study in general: To identify TCR V-J signatures that set the groups apart, the researchers used a discovery cohort of roughly 100 patients, made up of around 42 with Graves' ophthalmopathy and approximately 57 with stable Graves' hyperthyroidism. An independent validation cohort of about 20 hyperthyroidism patients and 17 patients who later progressed to ophthalmopathy tested prospective prediction of ophthalmopathy. For training and testing, the 100 patients in the discovery cohort were randomly divided in a 7:3 ratio. In over five Graves' hyperthyroidism patients, the study also compared T-cell repertoires from thyroid tissue with T-cell repertoires from blood. After blood sampling, hyperthyroidism patients were treated with methimazole at a starting dose of 30 mg daily, and ophthalmopathy patients were treated with high-dose intravenous methylprednisolone. According to the paper, TCR Vbeta CDR3 sequencing was carried out on more than 120 peripheral blood samples, which came from some 41 ophthalmopathy, some 73 hyperthyroidism and approximately 17 progressor patients.

Stable Graves' hyperthyroidism was defined as the absence of progression to ophthalmopathy over 18 months of follow-up. Hyperthyroidism patients were aged 18 to 65 years and newly diagnosed, with disease duration of less than 2 months. Patients with uncontrolled infections, other autoimmune diseases, pregnancy or lactation were excluded. Clinical symptoms, serum thyroxine and TRAb, thyroid ultrasound, and orbital computed tomography formed the basis for the diagnoses. Total RNA was extracted using Trizol reagent, and RNA quality was assessed on an Agilent 2100 Bioanalyzer. The CDR3 goes from the cysteine to the phenylalanine over 13 residues. Only the CDR3 part of the read is kept: 39 bases, read in frame from the first base. V loses 6 bases of germline sequence and J loses 6 bases, and the interval between the two ends is 15 bases. As encoded in the germline V gene (reference sequence), CDR1 is DFQATT while CDR2 is SNEGSKA.

This clonotype has a count of ten or more. Its antigen specificity is not known. No much larger clonotype is one base removed from it; base qualities were not supplied. TCR beta CDR3 regions were amplified from RNA transcripts. For the first round of RT-PCR on the TCR CDR3, the HTBI primer set was used together with the Qiagen OneStep RT-PCR kit. Libraries were constructed in a second round of multiplex PCR, after which size selection and purification were performed. Sequencing of the libraries was done on an Illumina HiSeq2000 using paired-end 100 bp reads. The original methods were these. SOAPnuke was used to process the raw data, removing reads that contained adapters or uncalled bases, had a mean Phred below 15, or lacked an exact match to the constant primer or identifier. High-quality paired reads were merged with COPE v1.2.5, and unique nucleotide sequences were defined as clonotypes. MiTCR v1.1 was used to align the clonotypes against IMGT TRBV, TRBD and TRBJ reference segments. Analysis was restricted to V-J combinations with a frequency above 0.0001, which covered roughly 99% of repertoires. The TCS score was defined as the ratio of F50 (clonal expansion) to E x V (chaos), calculated using BLOSUM62-based TCRdist between CDR3 peptides within each V-J. Welch's t-statistics and random forest reduced fewer than 600 V-J features to roughly 13, which were used in a naive Bayes classifier (R e1071). The similarity between thyroid and blood repertoires was quantified using the Morisita-Horn index. TCRdb reanalyzed the raw reads on its own, using fastp at Q25 for trimming and MiXCR for clone calling, and kept in-frame beta chains. Rows with one shared CDR3 protein collapse into an entry with the most common genes and DNA. The V and J calls come from TCRdb's annotation, not from the publication. Within this sample are approximately 500,000 distinct CDR3 sequences, with around 42% of them counted one time only. Roughly 8.2% of the sample comes from the top ten.

Overall results and qualifications from the work: A 13 V-J signature model separated ophthalmopathy from stable hyperthyroidism, with approximately 86% sensitivity and 81.08% specificity in cross-validation and 80%/75% in testing. Sample size was not statistically predetermined, and investigators were not blinded to group allocation. Most expanded thyroid clonotypes (frequency above 0.001) were also detected in blood, a finding suggesting that blood repertoires may reflect thyroid immune responses. In validation, the model predicted progression to ophthalmopathy with approximately 70% sensitivity and approximately 72% specificity, a median of roughly seven months before onset.

The sequence was obtained from a woman aged 18-29 years with Graves' hyperthyroidism. Sequencing was performed on peripheral blood or thyroid tissue (not recorded which). The rearrangement combines TRBV20-1 with TRBJ1-5; D gene: possibly TRBD1, on 6 matching bases. Read as DNA, the sequence is TGCAGTGCCTCGGGGGGCGGGACTCAGCCCCAGCATTTT. Its protein product is CSASGGGTQPQHF.